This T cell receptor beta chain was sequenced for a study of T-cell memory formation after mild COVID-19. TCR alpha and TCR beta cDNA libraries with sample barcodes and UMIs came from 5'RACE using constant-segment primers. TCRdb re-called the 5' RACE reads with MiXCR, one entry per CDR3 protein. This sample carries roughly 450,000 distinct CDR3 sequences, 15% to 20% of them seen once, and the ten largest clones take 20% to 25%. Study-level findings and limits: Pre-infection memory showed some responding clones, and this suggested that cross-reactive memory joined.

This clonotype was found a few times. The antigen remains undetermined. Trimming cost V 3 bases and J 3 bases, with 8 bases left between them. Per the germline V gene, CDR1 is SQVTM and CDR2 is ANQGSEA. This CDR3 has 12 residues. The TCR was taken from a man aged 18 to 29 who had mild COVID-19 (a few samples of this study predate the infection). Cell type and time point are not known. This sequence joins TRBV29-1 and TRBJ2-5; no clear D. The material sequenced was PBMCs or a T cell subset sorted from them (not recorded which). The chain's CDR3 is CSVEARKETQYF. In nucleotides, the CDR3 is TGCAGCGTTGAGGCCAGAAAAGAGACCCAGTACTTC. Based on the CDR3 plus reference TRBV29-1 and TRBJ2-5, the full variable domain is SAVISQKPSRDICQRGTSLTIQCQVDSQVTMMFWYRQQPGQSLTLIATANQGSEATYESGFVIDKFPISRPNLTFSTLTVSNMSPEDSSIYLCSVEARKETQYFGPGTRLLVL.